This T cell receptor beta chain was obtained from a study of T cell responses to AZD1222 COVID-19 vaccine. This CDR3 comprises 16 residues. Germline V gene lookup returns CDR1 SGHRS and CDR2 YFSETQ. The ends lost 4 bases at V and 1 base at J; junction bases unmatched: 5. This table comes from immunoSEQ multiplex PCR, and its TCRdb copy is limited to in-frame clones, with some not included. Among about 130,000 clones, approximately 88% were seen once, and the ten largest hold roughly 6.1%. The sequences come from peripheral blood, collected 28 days after the second AZD1222 dose. The sequence derives from an adult who received the AZD1222 COVID-19 vaccine. The chain carries TRBV5-1 and TRBJ1-5; TRBD1 matches 10 bases. The CDR3 is CASSDGTGVSNQPQHF. CDR3 bases: TGCGCCAGCAGCGACGGGACAGGGGTAAGCAATCAGCCCCAGCATTTT.